This T cell receptor beta chain was sequenced during a study of blood T cell repertoires in COVID-19. Study overall: T cells, B-cell-depleted T cells, or PBMCs supplied cDNA or gDNA.

The CDR3 is 12 residues long. After removal of 5 bases from V and 13 bases from J, the junction contained 3 bases not matched to a gene. Germline V gene data show CDR1 as SEHNR and CDR2 as FQNEAQ (reference sequence). Original data processing: Reference gene primer amplification in the assay estimated nucleated cell counts. Profiled with immunoSEQ multiplex PCR; TCRdb holds only in-frame clones, not every one. Clonal size and the V and J genes are those of that table, whereas D and trimming came from the DNA. The sample includes fewer than 120,000 clones, roughly four fifths of them seen just once. The sequenced sample was peripheral blood. This chain uses TRBV7-9 with TRBJ1-4, with 11 bases matching TRBD1. The sequence came from a woman aged 60-75 years with acute or convalescent COVID-19. The chain's CDR3 is CASSRGQGGLFF. CDR3 DNA: TGTGCCAGCAGCCGGGGACAGGGGGGACTGTTTTTT.